This T cell receptor (beta chain) is drawn from a study of regulatory T cells in long-lasting Graves disease. The CDR3 has 16 residues. Germline V CDR1 and CDR2: SNHLY, FYNNEI. V lost 4 bases, J lost 0 bases, and 13 bases lay in between. This clonotype came up many times. Time point given: newly diagnosed GD, antithyroid drugs for less than 3 months. The TCR library was made from RNA extracted from PBMCs. Researchers made TCR beta libraries by using iRepertoire HTBI primers and running Arm-PCR on CDR3 regions. MiXCR was run by TCRdb on the multiplex PCR reads, yielding one entry per CDR3 protein. Seen here are around 470,000 distinct CDR3 sequences, about 15% observed once, and the top ten hold approximately 17%. This sample was shared with a second study, whose subject was T cells in Graves' hyperthyroidism and ophthalmopathy. From that report: Clinical symptoms, serum thyroxine, TRAb, thyroid ultrasound and orbital computed tomography established diagnosis.

The sample consisted of peripheral blood mononuclear cells (PBMCs), taken at new diagnosis, from a patient treated with antithyroid drugs. This TCR came from a woman aged 50 to 65 with Graves disease. The genes are TRBV2 and TRBJ2-1; D might be TRBD2 (5 bases). In DNA, the CDR3 is TGTGCCAGCAGTGGACTATTCCGCAGCTCCTACAATGAGCAGTTCTTC. Its translation is CASSGLFRSSYNEQFF.